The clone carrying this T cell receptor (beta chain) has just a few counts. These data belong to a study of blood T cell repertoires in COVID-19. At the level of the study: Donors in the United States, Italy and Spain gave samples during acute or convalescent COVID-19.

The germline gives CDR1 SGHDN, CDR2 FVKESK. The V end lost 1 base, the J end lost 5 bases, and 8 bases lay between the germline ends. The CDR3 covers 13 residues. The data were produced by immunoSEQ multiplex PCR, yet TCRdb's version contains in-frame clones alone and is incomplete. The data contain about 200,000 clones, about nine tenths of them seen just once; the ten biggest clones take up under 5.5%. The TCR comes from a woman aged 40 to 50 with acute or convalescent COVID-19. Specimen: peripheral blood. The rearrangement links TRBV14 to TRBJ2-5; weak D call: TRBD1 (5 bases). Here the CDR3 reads CASSQVAGETQYF. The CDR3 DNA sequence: TGTGCCAGCAGCCAAGTGGCAGGGGAGACCCAGTACTTC.